The TCR beta chain described here comes from a study of T cells of healthy individuals. This clonotype was picked up a small number of times. A single record per CDR3 protein comes from TCRdb applying MiXCR to the 5' RACE reads. The sample includes 40,000 to 60,000 distinct CDR3 sequences, approximately 14% of them seen just once. The CDR3 extends over 17 amino acids. Germline V gives CDR1 LGHNA, CDR2 YSLEER. V was clipped by 0 bases and J by 2 bases, with 15 bases between them. This receptor was obtained from a human donor in good health. The V and J genes are TRBV4-3 and TRBJ2-3, with a possible D match to TRBD1 (6 bases). CDR3 sequence reads: CASSQEGTGKYTDTQYF. The CDR3 nucleotides read TGCGCCAGCAGCCAAGAGGGAACAGGGAAATACACAGATACGCAGTATTTT.